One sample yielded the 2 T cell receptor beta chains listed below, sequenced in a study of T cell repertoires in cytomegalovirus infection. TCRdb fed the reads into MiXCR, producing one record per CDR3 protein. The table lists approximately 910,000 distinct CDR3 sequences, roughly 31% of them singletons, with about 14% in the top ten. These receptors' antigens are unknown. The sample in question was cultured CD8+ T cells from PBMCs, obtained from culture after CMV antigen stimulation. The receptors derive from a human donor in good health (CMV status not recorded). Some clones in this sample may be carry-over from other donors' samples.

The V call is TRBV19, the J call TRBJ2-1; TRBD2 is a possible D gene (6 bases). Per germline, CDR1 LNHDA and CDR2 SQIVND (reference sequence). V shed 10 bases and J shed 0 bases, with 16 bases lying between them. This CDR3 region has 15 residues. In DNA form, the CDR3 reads TGTGCCATTAAAGCTGGAGGGAGCTCCTACAATGAGCAGTTCTTC. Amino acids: CAIKAGGSSYNEQFF.

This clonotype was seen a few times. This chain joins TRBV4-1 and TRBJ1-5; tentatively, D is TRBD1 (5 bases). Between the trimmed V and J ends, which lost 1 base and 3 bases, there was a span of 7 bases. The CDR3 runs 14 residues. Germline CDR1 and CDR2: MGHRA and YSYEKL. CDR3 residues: CASSQGQINQPQHF. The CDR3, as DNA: TGCGCCAGCAGCCAAGGACAGATCAATCAGCCCCAGCATTTT.